This T cell receptor beta chain comes out of a study of blood T cell repertoires in COVID-19. The wider study: Material from acute and convalescent COVID-19 was sourced from the United States, Italy and Spain.

Method: immunoSEQ multiplex PCR; TCRdb's copy keeps in-frame clones and lacks some. The sample has about 74,000 clones, roughly nine tenths seen once. Sequences were obtained from peripheral blood. This clonotype was sampled from a man in his fifties or sixties with acute or convalescent COVID-19.

The CDR3 sequence is CASRVPGGSYEQYF. In nucleotides, the CDR3 is TGTGCCAGCAGAGTGCCGGGAGGGTCCTACGAGCAGTACTTC. The chain uses TRBV14 and TRBJ2-7; 8 positions agree with TRBD2. This CDR3 has 14 amino acids. V dropped 6 bases and J dropped 1; count of bases not matched to a gene: 5. Germline lookup yields CDR1 SGHDN and CDR2 FVKESK.